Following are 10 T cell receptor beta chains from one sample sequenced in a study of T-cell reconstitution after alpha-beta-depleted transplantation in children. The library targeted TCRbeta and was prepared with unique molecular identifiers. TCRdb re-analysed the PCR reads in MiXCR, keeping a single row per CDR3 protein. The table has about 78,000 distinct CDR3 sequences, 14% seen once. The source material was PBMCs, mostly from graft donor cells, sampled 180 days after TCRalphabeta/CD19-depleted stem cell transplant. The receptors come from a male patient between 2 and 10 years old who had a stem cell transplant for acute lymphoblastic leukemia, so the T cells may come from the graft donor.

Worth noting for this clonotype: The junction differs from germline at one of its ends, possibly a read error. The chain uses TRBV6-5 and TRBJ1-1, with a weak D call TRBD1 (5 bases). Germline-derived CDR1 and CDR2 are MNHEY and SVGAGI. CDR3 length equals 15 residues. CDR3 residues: CARSYVQGVGTEAFF. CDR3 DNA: TGTGCCAGAAGTTACGTGCAGGGAGTGGGCACTGAAGCTTTCTTT.

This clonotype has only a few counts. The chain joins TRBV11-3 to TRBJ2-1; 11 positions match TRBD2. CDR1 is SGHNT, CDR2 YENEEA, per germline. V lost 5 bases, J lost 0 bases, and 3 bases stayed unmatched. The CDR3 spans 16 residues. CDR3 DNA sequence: TGTGCCAGCAGCGTGGGACTAGCGGACTCCTACAATGAGCAGTTCTTC. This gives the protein CASSVGLADSYNEQFF.

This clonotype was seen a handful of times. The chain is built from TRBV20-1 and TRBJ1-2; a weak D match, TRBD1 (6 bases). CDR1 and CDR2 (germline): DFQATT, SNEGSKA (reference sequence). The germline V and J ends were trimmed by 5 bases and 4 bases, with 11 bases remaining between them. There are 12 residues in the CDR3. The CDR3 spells CSAPTGSYGYTF. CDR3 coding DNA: TGCAGTGCTCCTACAGGGTCCTATGGCTACACCTTC.

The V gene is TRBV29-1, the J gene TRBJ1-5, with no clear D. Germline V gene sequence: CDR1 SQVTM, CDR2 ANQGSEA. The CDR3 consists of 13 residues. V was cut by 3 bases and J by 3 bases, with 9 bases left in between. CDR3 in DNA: TGCAGCGTTGAGTCGGGGAACAATCAGCCCCAGCATTTT. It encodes CSVESGNNQPQHF.

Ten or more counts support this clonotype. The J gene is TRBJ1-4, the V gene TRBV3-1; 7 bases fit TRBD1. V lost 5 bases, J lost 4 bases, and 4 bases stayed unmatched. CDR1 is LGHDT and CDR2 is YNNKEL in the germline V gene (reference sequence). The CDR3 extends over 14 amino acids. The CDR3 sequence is CASSSGTVNEKLFF. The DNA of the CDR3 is TGTGCCAGCAGCTCCGGGACAGTTAATGAAAAACTGTTTTTT.

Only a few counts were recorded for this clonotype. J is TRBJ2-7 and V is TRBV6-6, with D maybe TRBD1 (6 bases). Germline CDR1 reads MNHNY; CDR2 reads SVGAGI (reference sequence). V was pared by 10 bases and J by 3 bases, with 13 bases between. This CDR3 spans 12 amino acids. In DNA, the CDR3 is TGTGCCACCTTCGACAGGTACTACGAGCAGTACTTC. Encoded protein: CATFDRYYEQYF.

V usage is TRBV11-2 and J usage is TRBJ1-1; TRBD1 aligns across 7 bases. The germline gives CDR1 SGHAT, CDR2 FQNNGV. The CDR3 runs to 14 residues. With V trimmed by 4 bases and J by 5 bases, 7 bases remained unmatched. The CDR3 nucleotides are TGTGCCAGCAGCTCTGGACAGGCAGGGACTGAAGCTTTCTTT. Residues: CASSSGQAGTEAFF. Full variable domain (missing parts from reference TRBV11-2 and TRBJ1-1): EAGVAQSPRYKIIEKRQSVAFWCNPISGHATLYWYQQILGQGPKLLIQFQNNGVVDDSQLPKDRFSAERLKGVDSTLKIQPAKLEDSAVYLCASSSGQAGTEAFFGQGTRLTVV.

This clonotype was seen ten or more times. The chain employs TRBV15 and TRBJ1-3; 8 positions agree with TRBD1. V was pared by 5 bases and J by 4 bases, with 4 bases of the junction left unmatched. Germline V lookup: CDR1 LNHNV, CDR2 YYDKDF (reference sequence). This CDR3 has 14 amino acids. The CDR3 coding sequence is TGTGCCACCAGCTTACGGACAGGGGGAAACACCATATATTTT. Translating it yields CATSLRTGGNTIYF.

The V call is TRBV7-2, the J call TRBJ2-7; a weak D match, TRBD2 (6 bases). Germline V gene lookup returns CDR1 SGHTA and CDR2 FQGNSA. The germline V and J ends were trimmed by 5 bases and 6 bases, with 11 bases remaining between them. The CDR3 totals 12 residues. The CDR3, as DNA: TGTGCCAGCAGCGGACTAAACCTCGAGCAGTACTTC. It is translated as CASSGLNLEQYF.

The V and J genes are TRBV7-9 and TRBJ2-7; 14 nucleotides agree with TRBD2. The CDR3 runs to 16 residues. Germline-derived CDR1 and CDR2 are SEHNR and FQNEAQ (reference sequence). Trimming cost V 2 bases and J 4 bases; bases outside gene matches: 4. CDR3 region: CASSLPGLAGAYEQYF. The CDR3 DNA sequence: TGTGCCAGCAGCTTACCGGGACTAGCGGGGGCTTACGAGCAGTACTTC.